This paragraph reports one T cell receptor beta chain. Germline V gives CDR1 MNHEY, CDR2 SVGEGT. V lost 5 bases and J lost 4, with 15 bases in between. This CDR3 has 15 residues. These data come from a study of molecular identifiers for immune sequencing clone quantification. MiXCR, applied by TCRdb to the PCR reads, yields one record per CDR3 protein. Of over 100,000 distinct CDR3 sequences in the sample, 35% were seen once. The sequencing input was naive CD8+ T cells from blood, with Jurkat cell RNA spiked in. Regarding subset: FACS-sorted CD8+CD4-CCR7+CD45RA+ naive T cells. The rearrangement joins TRBV6-2 or TRBV6-3 to TRBJ1-5, with unresolved D. The receptor comes from a human donor in good health. Some libraries in this study had Jurkat cell RNA spiked in. CDR3 loop: CASSGRVSGNQPQHF. The CDR3 DNA sequence: TGTGCCAGCAGTGGCCGGGTCAGCGGAAATCAGCCCCAGCATTTT.